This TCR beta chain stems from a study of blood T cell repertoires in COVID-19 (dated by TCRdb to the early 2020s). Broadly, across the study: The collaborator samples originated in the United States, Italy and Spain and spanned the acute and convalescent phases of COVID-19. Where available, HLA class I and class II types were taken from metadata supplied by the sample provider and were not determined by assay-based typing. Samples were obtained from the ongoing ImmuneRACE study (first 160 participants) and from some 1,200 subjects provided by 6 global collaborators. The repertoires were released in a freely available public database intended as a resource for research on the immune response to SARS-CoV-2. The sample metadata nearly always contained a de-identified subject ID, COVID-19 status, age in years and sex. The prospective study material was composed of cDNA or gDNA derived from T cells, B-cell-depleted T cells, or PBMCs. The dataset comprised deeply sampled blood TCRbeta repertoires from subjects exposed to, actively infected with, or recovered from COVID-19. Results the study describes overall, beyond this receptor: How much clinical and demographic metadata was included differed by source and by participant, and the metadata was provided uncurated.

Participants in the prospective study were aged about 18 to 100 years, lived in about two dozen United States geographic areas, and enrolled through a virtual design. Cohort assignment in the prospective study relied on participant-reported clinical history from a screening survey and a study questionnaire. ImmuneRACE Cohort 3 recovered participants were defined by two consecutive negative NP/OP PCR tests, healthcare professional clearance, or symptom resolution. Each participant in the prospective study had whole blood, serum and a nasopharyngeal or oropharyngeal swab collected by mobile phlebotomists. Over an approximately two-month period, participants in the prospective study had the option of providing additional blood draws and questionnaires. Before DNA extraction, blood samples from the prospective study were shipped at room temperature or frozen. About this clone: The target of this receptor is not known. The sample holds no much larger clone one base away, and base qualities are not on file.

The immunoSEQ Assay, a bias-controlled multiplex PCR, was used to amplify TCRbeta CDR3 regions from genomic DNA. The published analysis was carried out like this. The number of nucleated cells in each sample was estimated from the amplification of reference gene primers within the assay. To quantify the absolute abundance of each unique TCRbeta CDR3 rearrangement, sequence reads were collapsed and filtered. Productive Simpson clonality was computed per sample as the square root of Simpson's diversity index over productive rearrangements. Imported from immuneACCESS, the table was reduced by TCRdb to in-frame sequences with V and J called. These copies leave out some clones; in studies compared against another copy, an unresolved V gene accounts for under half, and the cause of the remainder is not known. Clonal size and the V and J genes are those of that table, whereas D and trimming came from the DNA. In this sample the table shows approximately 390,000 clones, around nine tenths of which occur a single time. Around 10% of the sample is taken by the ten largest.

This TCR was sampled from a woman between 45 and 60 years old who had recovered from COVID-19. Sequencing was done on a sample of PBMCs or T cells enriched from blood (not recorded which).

The bases read TGTGCCAGTAGTTCTCACTATGGCTACACCTTC. Translated, it gives CASSSHYGYTF. The V and J segments used are TRBV19 and TRBJ1-2; too little of a D gene remains to name it. V lost 5 bases and J lost 3 bases; the stretch between them is 4 bases long. Per the germline V gene (reference sequence), LNHDA is the CDR1 and SQIVND is the CDR2. The CDR3 measures 11 amino acids from cysteine to phenylalanine. Only the CDR3 DNA stays, 33 bases, in frame from base 1. This CDR3, with the reference TRBV19 and TRBJ1-2 proteins standing in past its ends, gives the full variable domain DGGITQSPKYLFRKEGQNVTLSCEQNLNHDAMYWYRQDPGQGLRLIYYSQIVNDFQKGDIAEGYSVSREKKESFPLTVTSAQKNPTAFYLCASSSHYGYTFGSGTRLTVV.